These 16 T cell receptor beta chains were all obtained from the same sample, sequenced in a study of cytomegalovirus exposure and HLA in healthy donors. PCR amplification relied on 60 Vbeta primers (plus 13 Jbeta primers). Profiled with immunoSEQ multiplex PCR; TCRdb holds only in-frame clones, not every one. This sample has 220,000 or so clones, with 70% to 80% found just once. Sample: PBMCs. The receptors derive from a woman in her twenties or thirties in good health and CMV-seronegative.

The chain combines TRBV10-3 with TRBJ2-3, with a tentative D call TRBD2 (5 bases). This CDR3 is 14 amino acids long. Trimming took 0 bases from V and 1 from J, leaving 5 bases between them. CDR1 is ENHRY, CDR2 SYGVKD, per germline. This CDR3 is CAISESRGTDTQYF. The CDR3 bases are TGTGCCATCAGTGAGTCGAGGGGCACAGATACGCAGTATTTT.

In regard to this clone: The sample contains more than one DNA sequence encoding this CDR3. The chain is built from TRBV19 and TRBJ2-5; D may be TRBD2 (6 bases). Looked up from germline, CDR1 is LNHDA and CDR2 is SQIVND (reference sequence). This CDR3 has 13 amino acids. The V end lost 1 base, the J end lost 5 bases, and 8 bases lay between the germline ends. CDR3 DNA: TGTGCCAGTAGTATAGGGGGGAGGGAGACCCAGTACTTC. Translated: CASSIGGRETQYF.

This chain links TRBV6-5 with TRBJ2-1; 9 bases align to TRBD2. Per the germline V gene, CDR1 is MNHEY and CDR2 is SVGAGI. The CDR3 consists of 14 residues. V dropped 6 bases and J dropped 7; count of bases not matched to a gene: 7. The CDR3 reads CASSLAGSLNEQFF. The CDR3 DNA sequence: TGTGCCAGCAGCCTAGCGGGGTCCCTGAATGAGCAGTTCTTC.

With regard to this clone: A read error may account for a junction end that differs from germline. The V call is TRBV11-2, the J call TRBJ1-1; D is unresolved. Germline values: CDR1 SGHAT, CDR2 FQNNGV. CDR3 length: 15 residues. The CDR3 nucleotides are TGTGCCAGCCGCTTTCTGAACTCGCCCGGCACTGAAGCTTTCTTT. Protein: CASRFLNSPGTEAFF.

The chain links TRBV11-2 to TRBJ2-7; 7 bases align to TRBD2. The V segment lost 5 bases and the J segment 3 bases; nucleotides outside the gene matches: 10. The CDR3 is 15 residues long. Germline CDR1 and CDR2: SGHAT and FQNNGV. Here the CDR3 reads CASSPTGSGGYEQYF. For the CDR3, the DNA is TGTGCCAGCAGCCCCACCGGTTCGGGGGGCTACGAGCAGTACTTC.

The chain carries TRBV7-8 and TRBJ1-6; maybe TRBD1 (5 bases). The CDR3 loop spans 14 amino acids. Deletions cut 6 bases from V and 8 bases from J, with 14 bases between. From germline, CDR1 is SGHVS and CDR2 FQNEAQ. CDR3 nucleotides: TGTGCCAGCAGTCCAATCAGGGCCGATTCACCCCTCCACTTT. Its translation: CASSPIRADSPLHF. The full variable domain, rest sourced from reference TRBV7-8 and TRBJ1-6, is GAGVSQSPRYKVAKRGQDVALRCDPISGHVSLFWYQQALGQGPEFLTYFQNEAQLDKSGLPSDRFFAERPEGSVSTLKIQRTQQEDSAVYLCASSPIRADSPLHFGNGTRLTVT.

The V call is TRBV12-5, the J call TRBJ2-3; 7 bases line up with TRBD2. This CDR3 has 12 amino acids. CDR1 and CDR2 (germline): LGHNT, FRNRAP. Trimming removed 1 base from V and 14 bases from J; junction bases left unmatched: 6. The DNA of the CDR3 is TGTGCTAGTGGTTTGGGAGGACTAGTTTTGTATTTT. It encodes CASGLGGLVLYF.

This clone showed up just a few times. This chain connects TRBV11-2 to TRBJ2-7, with 8 bases matching TRBD2. V lost 1 base to trimming and J lost 3 bases; unmatched junction nucleotides: 2. The CDR3 extends over 14 amino acids. The germline V gene encodes CDR1 SGHAT and CDR2 FQNNGV. This chain's CDR3 is CASSLGGGYYEQYF. The DNA of the CDR3 is TGTGCCAGCAGCTTAGGCGGGGGGTACTACGAGCAGTACTTC.

The gene calls are TRBV5-6 and TRBJ2-3, with TRBD1 matching over 10 bases. Trimming cost V 4 bases and J 5 bases; bases outside gene matches: 1. The germline V gene has CDR1 SGHDT and CDR2 YYEEEE. The CDR3 spans 13 residues. CDR3 bases: TGTGCCAGCAGCGGGGACAGGGGAGATACGCAGTATTTT. Residues: CASSGDRGDTQYF.

V usage is TRBV27 and J usage is TRBJ1-1, with a possible D match to TRBD1 (5 bases). Looked up from germline, CDR1 is MNHEY and CDR2 is SMNVEV (reference sequence). Trimming removed 3 bases at V and 0 bases at J, with 8 bases between. The CDR3 sequence is 14 residues long. For the CDR3, the DNA is TGTGCCAGCAGTTTCGCAGGGATGAACACTGAAGCTTTCTTT. Translation gives CASSFAGMNTEAFF.

This chain links TRBV7-6 with TRBJ2-7; 13 nucleotides align to TRBD2. The CDR3 runs to 15 residues. V gave up 5 bases and J gave up 2 bases; unmatched junction bases: 3. The germline CDR1 and CDR2 sequences are SGHVS and FNYEAQ. The CDR3 here is CASSLTSGRPYEQYF. CDR3 DNA sequence: TGTGCCAGCAGCCTGACTAGCGGGAGGCCCTACGAGCAGTACTTC.

Only a few counts were recorded for this clone. The chain couples TRBV19 to TRBJ2-1; D is perhaps TRBD1 (6 bases). Trimming pared 4 bases from V and 5 bases from J, leaving 9 bases between. This CDR3 has 13 amino acids. Germline values: CDR1 LNHDA, CDR2 SQIVND (reference sequence). The CDR3, as DNA: TGTGCCAGTAGTAAAAGGACAGACAATGAGCAGTTCTTC. The encoded protein is CASSKRTDNEQFF.

The rearrangement links TRBV7-3 to TRBJ2-1, with 11 nucleotides matching TRBD2. The CDR3 has 16 amino acids. V gave up 5 bases and J gave up 8 bases; unmatched junction bases: 11. The germline CDR1 and CDR2 sequences are SGHTA and FQGTGA. CDR3 sequence: CASSASPSGGPDEQFF. The CDR3 DNA follows: TGTGCCAGCAGCGCAAGCCCTAGCGGGGGGCCAGATGAGCAGTTCTTC.

V gene TRBV2 combines with J gene TRBJ2-5; 7 bases agree with TRBD1. The ends lost 3 bases at V and 1 base at J; junction bases unmatched: 8. The CDR3 sequence is 16 residues long. Germline V CDR1 and CDR2: SNHLY, FYNNEI. CDR3 DNA: TGTGCCAGCAGTGATCCGACAGGGCGAATCCAAGAGACCCAGTACTTC. Translation gives CASSDPTGRIQETQYF.

This clone has a single count. This chain uses TRBV5-6 with TRBJ2-7; unclear D gene. The CDR3 has 12 residues. In germline, CDR1 is SGHDT, CDR2 YYEEEE. V was trimmed by 4 bases and J by 3 bases, leaving 8 bases between them. The CDR3 protein is CASSNGFYEQYF. DNA for the CDR3: TGTGCCAGCAGCAACGGTTTCTACGAGCAGTACTTC.

The V call is TRBV6-1, the J call TRBJ2-1; D is unresolved. Deletions cut 4 bases from V and 7 bases from J, with 11 bases between. The CDR3 spans 13 residues. Germline V CDR1 and CDR2: MNHNS, SASEGT. The CDR3 region is CASSGLVWNEQFF. The DNA of the CDR3 is TGTGCCAGCAGTGGGCTAGTTTGGAATGAGCAGTTCTTC.